This TCR beta chain derives from a study of identical twins. Whole-study results and caveats: The authors noted that invariant MAIT and iNKT cells could partly confound zero-insertion analyses.

V lost 5 bases and J 5 bases, leaving 11 bases between the germline ends. Per germline, CDR1 MRHNA and CDR2 SNTAGT. This CDR3 contains 13 residues. Template switching supplied a universal primer site; unique molecular identifiers were carried on the cDNA. From the 5' RACE reads, TCRdb called clonotypes with MiXCR, one entry per CDR3 protein. Among under 350,000 distinct CDR3 sequences listed, less than 9.5% were seen once. Turning to this clonotype: Its antigen is unknown.

The sample was also linked to a second study, of yellow fever vaccine responses in identical twins.

The receptor comes from a young woman in good health. The V gene is TRBV6-4, the J gene TRBJ2-3, with D perhaps TRBD1 (5 bases). The specimen was CD8+ T cells sorted from blood. For the CDR3, the DNA is TGTGCCAGCAGTTCCCTTAGGGGAGATACGCAGTATTTT. Translating gives CASSSLRGDTQYF.